What follows is one T cell receptor (beta chain) and its context. The antigen remains undetermined. Per germline, CDR1 PRHDT and CDR2 FYEKMQ (reference sequence). V lost 8 bases, J lost 1 base, and 14 bases lay in between. The CDR3 covers 14 residues. The sample is drawn from a study of cytomegalovirus exposure and HLA in healthy donors. The study's findings and limits: The authors later found TCR association rates varying by HLA locus, with DRB1 most and HLA-C fewest.

With 60 Vbeta and 13 Jbeta primers, the PCR was carried out. The data were produced by immunoSEQ multiplex PCR, yet TCRdb's version contains in-frame clones alone and is incomplete. The sample shows 98,000 or so clones, around four fifths of them seen only once. The V and J genes are TRBV13 and TRBJ1-1; D remains ambiguous. Sequencing used PBMCs. The sequence was collected from a woman aged 40 to 55 in good health and CMV-seronegative. CDR3 bases: TGTGCCAGCGCTCATGAGATCCGGAACACTGAAGCTTTCTTT. It encodes CASAHEIRNTEAFF. Together with reference TRBV13 and TRBJ1-1, the CDR3 gives the full variable domain: AAGVIQSPRHLIKEKRETATLKCYPIPRHDTVYWYQQGPGQDPQFLISFYEKMQSDKGSIPDRFSAQQFSDYHSELNMSSLELGDSALYFCASAHEIRNTEAFFGQGTRLTVV.